The rows below give T cell receptor beta chains drawn from one sample of a study of brain metastases from non-small cell lung cancer. The assay was immunoSEQ multiplex PCR, and TCRdb's table has in-frame clones only and misses some. The sample lists approximately 3,000 clones; 80% to 90% were seen once. The sequenced sample was primary lung tumor tissue. The receptors were sampled from a donor at least 40 years old with non-small cell lung cancer. Both conserved end residues are trimmed from each CDR3.

V,CDR3
TRBV5-6,ASSLTETQY
TRBV2,ASSRLADYNEQF
TRBV15,ATSRDSRASLWDYT
TRBV3-1/TRBV3-2,ASSQGRTTEPQH
TRBV28,ASSPPGTGNQPQH
TRBV5-1,ASSLGTALQETQY
TRBV28,ASGQGGSNQPQH
TRBV18,ASSRQNTGELF
TRBV9,ASSPVGQISYEQY
TRBV29-1,SVVSGLVGNTIY
TRBV28,ASGVRGEKLF
TRBV7-2,ASSAGTGIS
TRBV3-1/TRBV3-2,ASSQQDRGFTEAF
TRBV3-1/TRBV3-2,ASSQDAGLFYNEQF
TRBV27,ASSWSGRRAYEQY
TRBV13,ASSLGMGRGPSGANVLT
TRBV27,ASSRGQGLPYNEQF
TRBV7-8,ASSSSETGAKTQH
TRBV10-3,AISAPNSPLH
TRBV15,ATSRDLAGTIY
TRBV29-1,SVDRGQSNGYT
TRBV6-1,ASSEGPINRVLY
TRBV19,ASSRGQEKGYYGYT
TRBV6-5,ASRQSVEQY
TRBV20-1,SASGFGVAGRGNTGELF
TRBV7-2,ASSPRAGPHEQY
TRBV6-5,ASSPRVSMNTEAF
TRBV29-1,SVAFGQGGFEQY
TRBV4-3,ASSQRLGLSYEQY
TRBV27,ASSPWH
TRBV7-2,ASSSNPATKPREQY
TRBV19,ASSTDYNEQF
TRBV27,ASSPRRGDRQETQY
TRBV7-9,ASSLALAYHGYT
TRBV11-3,ASSLDSKNEQF
TRBV28,ASRGAGTSPLH
TRBV6-1,ASSELGLGGFNTKNIQY
TRBV7-9,ASSSGRDSYEQY
TRBV29-1,SVRAGANVLT
TRBV7-8,ASSFALVFNEQF
TRBV4-3,ASSPNLRGGIYEQY
TRBV4-1,ASSQEDRNNEQF
TRBV14,ASSQERTATYGYT
TRBV2,ASRQGYGYT
TRBV30,AWSYRNQPQH
TRBV6-6,ASSTGIRQPQH
TRBV6-1,ASSEDLSTEAF
TRBV4-1,ASSPGTGGEAF
TRBV6-5,ASSYSHRADYEQY
TRBV2,ASSEGGGPKGNTEAF